The following is a T cell receptor (beta chain) sequence with its context. Its antigen remains unidentified. TCRdb's table, derived via immunoSEQ multiplex PCR, lists solely in-frame clones and lacks some. The sample has nearly 2 million clones; approximately 94% are singletons. This specimen belongs to a study of shared clonotypes between healthy human individuals. Study results and caveats: Relative to memory subsets, naive subsets generally showed larger estimated richness. Across a handful of donors, naive CD4 shared 4.5% to 6%, naive CD8 under 4%, memory CD4 approximately 2.5%, memory CD8 0.4% to 0.5%.

With V trimmed by 5 bases and J by 1 base, 2 bases remained unmatched. The CDR3 totals 15 residues. The germline V gene has CDR1 LNHDA and CDR2 SQIVND (reference sequence). In the naive CD8 group, cells lacked CD45RO and were positively selected for CCR7, so terminally differentiated effector memory CD45RA+ cells were left out. This TCR was recovered from a young man in good health. The J gene is TRBJ2-2, the V gene TRBV19; 9 nucleotides agree with TRBD1. Sequences were obtained from naive CD8+ T cells sorted from blood. CDR3 coding DNA: TGTGCCAGTAGTCCGGACAGGGGGAACACCGGGGAGCTGTTTTTT. Translation: CASSPDRGNTGELFF.